A single sample is the source of the 27 T cell receptor beta chains below, sequenced in a study of CD8+CD57+ T cells in acquired aplastic anemia. Using genomic DNA as the template, TCR beta VDJ and CDR3 profiling was carried out. TCRdb reanalysed the reads using MiXCR and keeps one entry per CDR3 protein. The data contain 150,000 or so distinct CDR3 sequences, roughly 54% of them singletons. Flow cytometry had shown expanded CD8+CD57+ cells in the patients chosen for sequencing. The material sequenced was sorted CD4+, CD8+, or CD8+CD57+ T cells (not recorded which) from PBMCs. Receptors originate from a human donor with aplastic anemia.

The V call is TRBV18, the J call TRBJ1-5; TRBD1 matches 10 bases. V trimming: 2 bases; J trimming: 7 bases; junction bases outside the gene matches: 8. This CDR3 contains 16 residues. Germline CDR1 is KGHSH and CDR2 is LQKENI. DNA of the CDR3: TGTGCCAGCTCACCATCGGCGACAGGGGGCGAGCAGCCCCAGCATTTT. Its protein is CASSPSATGGEQPQHF.

This clonotype was counted ten times or more. The rearrangement links TRBV6-5 to TRBJ2-5, with a possible D match to TRBD2 (5 bases). The CDR3 covers 14 residues. Germline lookup yields CDR1 MNHEY and CDR2 SVGAGI. V lost 0 bases to trimming and J lost 5 bases, with 10 bases between them. In DNA, the CDR3 is TGTGCCAGCAGTTACTCTGAGGGTGTCGAGACCCAGTACTTC. Amino acids: CASSYSEGVETQYF.

This clonotype was observed at least ten times. The V call is TRBV19, the J call TRBJ1-5; TRBD1 might be the D (5 bases). This CDR3 has 16 amino acids. In germline, CDR1 is LNHDA, CDR2 SQIVND (reference sequence). Trimming stripped 2 bases from V and 9 bases from J, with 20 bases between. The CDR3 region is CASSINRERGSGPQHF. The DNA for the CDR3 is TGTGCCAGTAGTATAAACCGGGAAAGGGGCTCGGGGCCCCAGCATTTT.

The V call is TRBV10-3, the J call TRBJ1-2; D may be TRBD1 (5 bases). The germline V and J ends were trimmed by 6 bases and 10 bases, with 24 bases remaining between them. The CDR3 sequence is 15 residues long. Germline V gives CDR1 ENHRY, CDR2 SYGVKD. The CDR3 protein is CAISPTVGEFWNYTF. Here the CDR3 DNA reads TGTGCCATCAGCCCCACGGTAGGGGAGTTTTGGAACTACACCTTC.

This chain links TRBV24-1 with TRBJ2-7, with 8 bases that match TRBD1. Losses at the gene ends were 3 bases for V and 6 bases for J; bases not matched to a gene: 3. Germline V lookup: CDR1 KGHDR, CDR2 SFDVKD. The CDR3 is 13 amino acids. The CDR3 nucleotides are TGTGCCACCAGTGATAACAGGGGGGTCGAGCAGTACTTC. Its translation is CATSDNRGVEQYF.

This clonotype was counted many times. The chain recombines TRBV29-1 with TRBJ1-1; D is possibly TRBD1 (6 bases). Germline V gene sequence: CDR1 SQVTM, CDR2 ANQGSEA. V was cut by 4 bases and J by 4 bases, with 19 bases left in between. The CDR3 runs to 15 residues. The CDR3, as DNA: TGCAGCGTTGGGTCACAACAGGGAAGGGGCACTGAAGCTTTCTTT. Protein product: CSVGSQQGRGTEAFF.

The V call is TRBV24-1, the J call TRBJ1-2; 7 bases agree with TRBD1. This CDR3 spans 13 amino acids. CDR1 KGHDR and CDR2 SFDVKD come from the germline V gene. J gave up 5 bases and V 4 bases, and 3 bases lay outside the gene matches. This chain's CDR3 is CATSEQGKYGYTF. The CDR3 DNA follows: TGTGCCACCAGTGAACAGGGGAAATATGGCTACACCTTC.

The V gene is TRBV7-9, the J gene TRBJ1-2; D uncertain. The germline gives CDR1 SEHNR, CDR2 FQNEAQ (reference sequence). The V end lost 6 bases, the J end lost 5 bases, and 10 bases lay between the germline ends. The CDR3 is 12 residues long. CDR3 region: CASSLVEYGYTF. The CDR3 DNA reads TGTGCCAGCAGTCTGGTGGAATATGGCTACACCTTC.

The chain employs TRBV2 and TRBJ1-1; D is undetermined. The CDR3 has 13 amino acids. Germline V gene data show CDR1 as SNHLY and CDR2 as FYNNEI. V shed 1 base and J shed 0 bases, with 3 bases lying between them. The CDR3 DNA reads as TGTGCCAGCAGTGAAGAATTGAACACTGAAGCTTTCTTT. Amino acids: CASSEELNTEAFF.

This clonotype was found once. This may be a read error: a much more frequent sequence differs by one nucleotide. The V and J genes are TRBV6-2 or TRBV6-3 and TRBJ2-7, with 11 bases fitting TRBD1. Germline V CDR1 and CDR2: MNHEY, SVGEGT. The CDR3 spans 14 residues. In DNA form, the CDR3 reads TGTGCCAGCAGTTACGGGACAGGGGGAAACGAGCAGTGCTTC. It codes for CASSYGTGGNEQCF.

The chain has TRBV20-1 and TRBJ2-7, with D hard to call. From germline, CDR1 is DFQATT and CDR2 SNEGSKA (reference sequence). This CDR3 spans 13 amino acids. Deletions cut 3 bases from V and 3 bases from J, with 12 bases between. In nucleotides, the CDR3 is TGCAGTGCTAGCCCCGGACGGTACTACGAGCAGTACTTC. Translated: CSASPGRYYEQYF.

The table lists this clonotype with many counts. The chain employs TRBV5-4 and TRBJ1-1; 9 bases are a match to TRBD1. This CDR3 region has 13 residues. With 4 bases clipped from V and 7 bases from J, the junction kept 5 bases outside the gene matches. Per germline, CDR1 SGHNT and CDR2 YYREEE (reference sequence). The CDR3 loop reads CASSPGTGLEAFF. The CDR3 region has the DNA TGTGCCAGCAGCCCCGGGACAGGGCTTGAAGCTTTCTTT.

The gene calls are TRBV2 and TRBJ1-2; possible D gene TRBD1, 5 bases. The germline V gene encodes CDR1 SNHLY and CDR2 FYNNEI. CDR3 length: 12 residues. Trimming shortened V by 6 bases and J by 4 bases, and 9 bases separated the two germline ends. For the CDR3, the DNA is TGTGCCAGCAGGGCGGGGCTCTATGGCTACACCTTC. Its translation is CASRAGLYGYTF.

The rearrangement joins TRBV11-2 to TRBJ2-7; the match to TRBD2 covers 8 bases. Trimming cost V 0 bases and J 2 bases; bases outside gene matches: 6. This CDR3 is built from 16 residues. Per the germline V gene, CDR1 is SGHAT and CDR2 is FQNNGV. CDR3 DNA: TGTGCCAGCAGCTTAGAGGTTAGCGGGGCGACCTACGAGCAGTACTTC. Encoded protein: CASSLEVSGATYEQYF.

This clonotype was seen repeatedly, ten times or more. This chain joins TRBV25-1 and TRBJ2-3; TRBD2 matches 8 bases. This CDR3 spans 15 amino acids. The germline CDR1 and CDR2 sequences are MGHDK and SYGVNS. V lost 5 bases and J lost 1; bases outside the gene matches: 5. The CDR3 coding sequence is TGTGCCAGCAGTAAACTAGCGGAGGGCACAGATACGCAGTATTTT. Protein product: CASSKLAEGTDTQYF.

The V gene is TRBV10-3, the J gene TRBJ2-3, with TRBD2 matching 7 bases. Germline V gene lookup returns CDR1 ENHRY and CDR2 SYGVKD. With V trimmed by 4 bases and J by 1 base, 17 bases remained unmatched. The CDR3 covers 19 residues. Written as DNA, the CDR3 is TGTGCCATCAGTGCTGAAGCGGGGTCCCGTACTCTACGCACAGATACGCAGTATTTT. Translated, it gives CAISAEAGSRTLRTDTQYF.

This clonotype has a handful of counts. V gene TRBV20-1 combines with J gene TRBJ2-3; D is perhaps TRBD2 (6 bases). The CDR3 sequence is 14 residues long. Germline V gene data show CDR1 as DFQATT and CDR2 as SNEGSKA (reference sequence). Trimming cost V 6 bases and J 6 bases, with 19 bases left between them. The CDR3 reads CSAQSGGARDTQYF. DNA of the CDR3: TGCAGTGCCCAAAGCGGCGGGGCGCGTGATACGCAGTATTTT.

The CDR3 nucleotides are TGCAGCGTGATGAGGGGCCTGGGAGACACTGAAGCTTTCTTT. This sequence encodes CSVMRGLGDTEAFF. This chain uses TRBV29-1 with TRBJ1-1; TRBD1 is a possible D gene (5 bases). This CDR3 is 14 amino acids long. V lost 6 bases and J 3 bases, leaving 17 bases between the germline ends. The germline gives CDR1 SQVTM, CDR2 ANQGSEA.

The genes are TRBV29-1 and TRBJ1-5; 7 bases match TRBD1. CDR3 length equals 13 residues. Germline CDR1 SQVTM, CDR2 ANQGSEA. V gave up 5 bases and J gave up 4 bases; unmatched junction bases: 5. The CDR3 nucleotides read TGCAGCGTTTATCAGGGGGGGAATCAGCCCCAGCATTTT. Translation gives CSVYQGGNQPQHF.

A note on this clonotype: One end of the junction is discordant with germline, which a read error may explain. The genes are TRBV29-1 and TRBJ1-1, with a tentative D call TRBD1 (5 bases). CDR3 length: 11 amino acids. Germline CDR1 reads SQVTM; CDR2 reads ANQGSEA. The CDR3 DNA is TGTAGCGCTCGGGACGGACGGGAAGCTTTCTTT. Its translation: CSARDGREAFF.

This clonotype was seen more than once but under ten times. The chain uses TRBV3-1 and TRBJ2-3, with D perhaps matching TRBD2 (6 bases). The CDR3 covers 16 residues. Germline CDR1 reads LGHDT; CDR2 reads YNNKEL (reference sequence). The ends were cut back, 1 base at V and 1 base at J, with 12 bases in the middle. The CDR3 sequence is CASSQVTSSGTDTQYF. CDR3 DNA sequence: TGTGCCAGCAGCCAAGTTACTAGCTCGGGCACAGATACGCAGTATTTT.

This clonotype has at least ten counts. The CDR3 DNA reads TGCGCCAGCAGCTTTTACGGCGGGGGGGCGGGAAATGAGCAGTTCTTC. It encodes CASSFYGGGAGNEQFF. The chain joins TRBV5-1 to TRBJ2-1, with 9 positions matching TRBD2. After removal of 2 bases from V and 7 bases from J, the junction contained 10 bases not matched to a gene. This CDR3 spans 16 amino acids. The germline gives CDR1 SGHRS, CDR2 YFSETQ. Variable domain in full (rest from reference TRBV5-1 and TRBJ2-1): KAGVTQTPRYLIKTRGQQVTLSCSPISGHRSVSWYQQTPGQGLQFLFEYFSETQRNKGNFPGRFSGRQFSNSRSEMNVSTLELGDSALYLCASSFYGGGAGNEQFFGPGTRLTVL.

The V gene is TRBV14, the J gene TRBJ2-7, with TRBD1 matching over 7 bases. The CDR3 is 13 residues long. V shed 4 bases, J shed 2 bases, and the junction held 2 bases outside the gene matches. The germline CDR1 and CDR2 sequences are SGHDN and FVKESK. In DNA, the CDR3 is TGTGCCAGCAGCCGGGACAGTACCTACGAGCAGTACTTC. Its translation: CASSRDSTYEQYF.

CDR3 region: CSARTSAAAYEQYF. In DNA, the CDR3 is TGCAGTGCTAGGACTAGCGCAGCCGCCTACGAGCAGTACTTC. This chain connects TRBV20-1 to TRBJ2-7, with 8 nucleotides matching TRBD2. The CDR3 runs 14 residues. The J segment lost 2 bases and the V segment lost 3 bases, leaving 6 bases of the junction unmatched. Germline V gene sequence: CDR1 DFQATT, CDR2 SNEGSKA (reference sequence).

This clonotype was found once. Written as DNA, the CDR3 is TGCAGCGTGAAACGGGCCTACGAGCAGTACTTC. This gives the protein CSVKRAYEQYF. The chain is built from TRBV29-1 and TRBJ2-7; D uncertain. The germline V gene encodes CDR1 SQVTM and CDR2 ANQGSEA. The CDR3 sequence is 11 residues long. V was pared by 6 bases and J by 2 bases, with 8 bases between.

The V call is TRBV24-1, the J call TRBJ2-3, with a weak D call TRBD2 (5 bases). The CDR3 is 13 amino acids. Germline-derived CDR1 and CDR2 are KGHDR and SFDVKD. Deletions cut 0 bases from V and 14 bases from J, with 14 bases between. CDR3 in DNA: TGTGCCACCAGTGATTTGCTTGGACTTACCACGTATTTT. It yields the protein CATSDLLGLTTYF.

This sequence joins TRBV7-9 and TRBJ1-2; 9 bases match TRBD1. CDR1 is SEHNR, CDR2 FQNEAQ, per germline (reference sequence). The V and J ends lost 4 bases and 8 bases, in that order; junction bases with no gene match: 8. The length of the CDR3 is 14 residues. The CDR3 nucleotides are TGTGCCAGCAGCTCAATGGACAGGGGCGGGGGCTACACCTTC. Translation gives CASSSMDRGGGYTF.